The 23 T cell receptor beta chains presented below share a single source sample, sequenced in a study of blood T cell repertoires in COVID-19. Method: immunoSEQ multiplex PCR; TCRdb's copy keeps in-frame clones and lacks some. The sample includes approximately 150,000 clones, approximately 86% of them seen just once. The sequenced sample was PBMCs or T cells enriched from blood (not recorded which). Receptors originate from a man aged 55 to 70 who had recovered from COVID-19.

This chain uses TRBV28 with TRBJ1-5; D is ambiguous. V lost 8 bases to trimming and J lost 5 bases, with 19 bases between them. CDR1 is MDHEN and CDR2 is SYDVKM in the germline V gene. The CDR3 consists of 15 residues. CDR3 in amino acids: CASCSGGLIHQPQHF. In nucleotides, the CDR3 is TGTGCCAGCTGTAGCGGAGGTCTAATCCATCAGCCCCAGCATTTT.

CDR3 nucleotides: TGTGCCAGCAGCCCCGGGACTACAACCACAGATACGCAGTATTTT. Amino acids: CASSPGTTTTDTQYF. The genes are TRBV7-3 and TRBJ2-3, with TRBD2 matching over 7 bases. CDR1 is SGHTA, CDR2 FQGTGA, per germline. The CDR3 consists of 15 residues. V shed 5 bases, J shed 2 bases, and the junction held 7 bases outside the gene matches. The full variable domain, completed using reference TRBV7-3 and TRBJ2-3, is GAGVSQTPSNKVTEKGKYVELRCDPISGHTALYWYRQSLGQGPEFLIYFQGTGAADDSGLPNDRFFAVRPEGSVSTLKIQRTERGDSAVYLCASSPGTTTTDTQYFGPGTRLTVL.

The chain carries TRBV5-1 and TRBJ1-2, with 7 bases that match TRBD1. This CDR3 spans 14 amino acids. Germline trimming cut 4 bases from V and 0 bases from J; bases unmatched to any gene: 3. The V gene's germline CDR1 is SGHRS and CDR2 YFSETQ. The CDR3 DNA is TGCGCCAGCAGCGGGGACAGAGCTAACTATGGCTACACCTTC. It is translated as CASSGDRANYGYTF.

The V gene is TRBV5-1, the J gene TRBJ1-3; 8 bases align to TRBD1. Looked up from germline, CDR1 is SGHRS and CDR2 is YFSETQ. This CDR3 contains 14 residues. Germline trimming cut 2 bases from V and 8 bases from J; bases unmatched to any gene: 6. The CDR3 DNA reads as TGCGCCAGCAGCTTCGGACAGGGCGCGGACACCATATATTTT. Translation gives CASSFGQGADTIYF.

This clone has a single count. The CDR3 bases are TGCGCCAGCAGCTTGGGGGCAGCCAACACCGGGGAGCTGTTTTTT. Residues: CASSLGAANTGELFF. J is TRBJ2-2 and V is TRBV5-1; no reliable D call. Germline loops: CDR1 SGHRS, CDR2 YFSETQ. This CDR3 region has 15 residues. Trimming stripped 0 bases from V and 2 bases from J, with 8 bases between.

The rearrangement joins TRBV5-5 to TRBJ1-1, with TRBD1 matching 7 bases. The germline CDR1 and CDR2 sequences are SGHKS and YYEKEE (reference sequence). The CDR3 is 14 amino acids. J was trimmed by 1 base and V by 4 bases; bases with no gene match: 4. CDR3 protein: CASSLGQKNTEAFF. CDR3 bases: TGTGCCAGCAGCCTGGGACAGAAGAACACTGAAGCTTTCTTT.

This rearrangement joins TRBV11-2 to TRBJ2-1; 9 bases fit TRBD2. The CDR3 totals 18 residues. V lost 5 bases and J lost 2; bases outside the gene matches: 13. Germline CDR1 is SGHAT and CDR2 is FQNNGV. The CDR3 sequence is CASSAGTSRTPTYNEQFF. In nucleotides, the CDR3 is TGTGCCAGCAGCGCCGGGACTAGCCGGACCCCTACCTACAATGAGCAGTTCTTC. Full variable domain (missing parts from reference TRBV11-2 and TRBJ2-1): EAGVAQSPRYKIIEKRQSVAFWCNPISGHATLYWYQQILGQGPKLLIQFQNNGVVDDSQLPKDRFSAERLKGVDSTLKIQPAKLEDSAVYLCASSAGTSRTPTYNEQFFGPGTRLTVL.

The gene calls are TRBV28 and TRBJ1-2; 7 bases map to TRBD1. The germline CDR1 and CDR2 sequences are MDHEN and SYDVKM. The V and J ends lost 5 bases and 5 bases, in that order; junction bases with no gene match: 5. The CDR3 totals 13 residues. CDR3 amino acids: CASSHEGAYGYTF. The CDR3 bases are TGTGCCAGCAGTCACGAGGGGGCTTATGGCTACACCTTC.

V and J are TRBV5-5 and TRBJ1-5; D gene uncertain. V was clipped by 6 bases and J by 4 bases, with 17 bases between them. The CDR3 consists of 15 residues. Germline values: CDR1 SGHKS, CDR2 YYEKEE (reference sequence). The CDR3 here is CASTKRVGSNQPQHF. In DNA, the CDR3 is TGTGCCAGCACCAAGAGGGTAGGGTCAAATCAGCCCCAGCATTTT.

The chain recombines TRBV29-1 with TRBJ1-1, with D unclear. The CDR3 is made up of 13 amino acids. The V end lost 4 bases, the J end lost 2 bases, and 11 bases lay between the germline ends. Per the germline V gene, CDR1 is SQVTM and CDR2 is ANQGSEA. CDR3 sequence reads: CSVGAGINTEAFF. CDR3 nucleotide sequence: TGCAGCGTTGGCGCAGGCATAAACACTGAAGCTTTCTTT.

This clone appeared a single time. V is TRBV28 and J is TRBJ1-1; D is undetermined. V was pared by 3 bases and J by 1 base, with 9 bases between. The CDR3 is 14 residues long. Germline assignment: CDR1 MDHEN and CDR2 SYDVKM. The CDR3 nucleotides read TGTGCCAGCAGTTTTCCCAGGCCGAACACTGAAGCTTTCTTT. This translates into CASSFPRPNTEAFF.

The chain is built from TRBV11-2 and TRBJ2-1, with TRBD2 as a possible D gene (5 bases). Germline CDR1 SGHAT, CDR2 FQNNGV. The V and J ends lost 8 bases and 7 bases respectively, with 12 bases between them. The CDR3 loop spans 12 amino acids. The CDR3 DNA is TGTGCCAGCTCCCGGGGTAGGAATGAGCAGTTCTTC. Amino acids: CASSRGRNEQFF.

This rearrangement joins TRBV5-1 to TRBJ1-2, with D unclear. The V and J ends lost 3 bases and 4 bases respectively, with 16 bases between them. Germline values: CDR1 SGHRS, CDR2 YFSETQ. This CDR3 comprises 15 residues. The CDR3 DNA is TGCGCCAGCAGCTCGAACAGCGGGGAAATCTATGGCTACACCTTC. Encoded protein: CASSSNSGEIYGYTF.

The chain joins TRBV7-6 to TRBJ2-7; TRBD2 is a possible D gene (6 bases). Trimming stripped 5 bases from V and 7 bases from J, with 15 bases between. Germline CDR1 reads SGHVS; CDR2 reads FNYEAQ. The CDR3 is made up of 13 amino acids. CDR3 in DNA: TGTGCCAGCAGCCCCATACTAGCTTCGGAGCAGTACTTC. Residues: CASSPILASEQYF.

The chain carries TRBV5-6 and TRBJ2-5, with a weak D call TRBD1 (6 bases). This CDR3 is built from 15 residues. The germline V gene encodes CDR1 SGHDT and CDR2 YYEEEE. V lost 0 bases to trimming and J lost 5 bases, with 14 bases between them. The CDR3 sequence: CASSLAQGYRETQYF. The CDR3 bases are TGTGCCAGCAGCTTGGCACAGGGCTACCGTGAGACCCAGTACTTC. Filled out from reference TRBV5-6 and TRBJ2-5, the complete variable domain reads DAGVTQSPTHLIKTRGQQVTLRCSPKSGHDTVSWYQQALGQGPQFIFQYYEEEERQRGNFPDRFSGHQFPNYSSELNVNALLLGDSALYLCASSLAQGYRETQYFGPGTRLLVL.

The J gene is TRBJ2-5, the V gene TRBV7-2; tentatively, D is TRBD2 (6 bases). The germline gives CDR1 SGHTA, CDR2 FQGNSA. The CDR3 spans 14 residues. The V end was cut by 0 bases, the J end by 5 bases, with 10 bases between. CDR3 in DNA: TGTGCCAGCAGCTTAGCGCGGGGCACGGAGACCCAGTACTTC. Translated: CASSLARGTETQYF.

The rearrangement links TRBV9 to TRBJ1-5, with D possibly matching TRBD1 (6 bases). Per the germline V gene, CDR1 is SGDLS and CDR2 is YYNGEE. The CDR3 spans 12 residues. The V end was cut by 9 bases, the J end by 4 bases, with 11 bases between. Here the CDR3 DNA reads TGTGCCACCCGACAGGATAATCAGCCCCAGCATTTT. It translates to CATRQDNQPQHF.

CDR3 sequence: CASTMGPLNTEAFF. Here the CDR3 DNA reads TGTGCCAGTACCATGGGGCCCTTGAACACTGAAGCTTTCTTT. This chain links TRBV19 with TRBJ1-1; the D gene is possibly TRBD1 (5 bases). Germline CDR1 LNHDA, CDR2 SQIVND (reference sequence). This CDR3 has 14 amino acids. Trimming took off 7 bases at V and 0 bases at J, with 12 bases between the two ends.

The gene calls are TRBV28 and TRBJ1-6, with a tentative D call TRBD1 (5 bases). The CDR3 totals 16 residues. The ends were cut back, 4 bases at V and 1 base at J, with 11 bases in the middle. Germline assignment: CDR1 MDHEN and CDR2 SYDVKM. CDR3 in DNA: TGTGCCAGCAGTTCTTTTGGGGCGTCCTATAATTCACCCCTCCACTTT. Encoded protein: CASSSFGASYNSPLHF.

The CDR3, as DNA: TGTGCCAGCAGACAACGGGAGGGGGGACTAGCTACAGATACGCAGTATTTT. Its protein product is CASRQREGGLATDTQYF. V gene TRBV11-2 combines with J gene TRBJ2-3; 9 positions match TRBD2. Germline V gene sequence: CDR1 SGHAT, CDR2 FQNNGV. With 6 bases clipped from V and 3 bases from J, the junction kept 13 bases outside the gene matches. This CDR3 has 17 residues. The full variable domain, with the rest looked up from reference TRBV11-2 and TRBJ2-3, is EAGVAQSPRYKIIEKRQSVAFWCNPISGHATLYWYQQILGQGPKLLIQFQNNGVVDDSQLPKDRFSAERLKGVDSTLKIQPAKLEDSAVYLCASRQREGGLATDTQYFGPGTRLTVL.

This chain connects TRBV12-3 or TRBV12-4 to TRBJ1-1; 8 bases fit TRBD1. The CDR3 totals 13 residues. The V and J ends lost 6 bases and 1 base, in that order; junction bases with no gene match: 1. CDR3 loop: CASRQGGNTEAFF. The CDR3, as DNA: TGTGCCAGCAGACAGGGGGGGAACACTGAAGCTTTCTTT.

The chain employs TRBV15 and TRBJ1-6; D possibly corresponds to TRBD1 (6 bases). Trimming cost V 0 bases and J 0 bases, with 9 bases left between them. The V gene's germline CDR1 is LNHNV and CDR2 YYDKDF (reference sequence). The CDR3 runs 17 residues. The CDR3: CATSRDTGHSYNSPLHF. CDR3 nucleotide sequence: TGTGCCACCAGCAGAGATACAGGGCACTCCTATAATTCACCCCTCCACTTT.

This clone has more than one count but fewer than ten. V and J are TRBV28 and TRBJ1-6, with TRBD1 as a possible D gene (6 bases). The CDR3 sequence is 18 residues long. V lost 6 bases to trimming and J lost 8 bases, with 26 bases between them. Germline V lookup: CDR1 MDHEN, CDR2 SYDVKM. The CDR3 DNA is TGTGCCAGCAGCCCAGTAGTTGGGGCCGACAGGTGGTATTCACCCCTCCACTTT. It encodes CASSPVVGADRWYSPLHF. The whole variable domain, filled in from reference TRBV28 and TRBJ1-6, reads DVKVTQSSRYLVKRTGEKVFLECVQDMDHENMFWYRQDPGLGLRLIYFSYDVKMKEKGDIPEGYSVSREKKERFSLILESASTNQTSMYLCASSPVVGADRWYSPLHFGNGTRLTVT.